The 22 T cell receptor beta chains below were found in one sample sequenced in a study of cytomegalovirus exposure and HLA in healthy donors. A multiplex PCR was run with 60 Vbeta primers and 13 Jbeta primers. The method was immunoSEQ multiplex PCR; TCRdb's version includes in-frame clones alone and lacks a portion of them. The sample shows hundreds of thousands of clones, about 81% of them seen only once. The specimen sequenced was PBMCs. These receptors came from a man in his forties in good health and CMV-seropositive.

This sequence joins TRBV4-1 and TRBJ2-7; the match to TRBD1 covers 10 bases. Germline lookup yields CDR1 MGHRA and CDR2 YSYEKL. V lost 4 bases, J lost 5 bases, and 8 bases stayed unmatched. The CDR3 has 15 amino acids. The CDR3 spells CASSPTRTGGNEQYF. CDR3 coding DNA: TGCGCCAGCAGCCCTACCCGGACAGGGGGGAACGAGCAGTACTTC.

This chain links TRBV5-1 with TRBJ2-3; TRBD2 matches at 9 bases. The germline gives CDR1 SGHRS, CDR2 YFSETQ. V lost 1 base and J lost 2; bases outside the gene matches: 2. The CDR3 contains 15 residues. CDR3 in DNA: TGCGCCAGCAGCTTGCCTAGCGGGACCACAGATACGCAGTATTTT. Translated: CASSLPSGTTDTQYF.

V usage is TRBV6-1 and J usage is TRBJ2-2, with 8 positions matching TRBD2. The length of the CDR3 is 15 residues. V was clipped by 7 bases and J by 4 bases; unmatched bases: 8. Germline CDR1 reads MNHNS; CDR2 reads SASEGT. The CDR3 loop is CASILTSGSTGELFF. The CDR3 coding sequence is TGTGCCAGCATCCTTACTAGCGGATCCACCGGGGAGCTGTTTTTT.

The genes are TRBV2 and TRBJ2-5; 10 bases align to TRBD2. Germline V gives CDR1 SNHLY, CDR2 FYNNEI. The CDR3 covers 16 residues. V dropped 1 base and J dropped 4; count of bases not matched to a gene: 6. The CDR3 spells CASSEVASGRPETQYF. The CDR3 DNA is TGTGCCAGCAGTGAAGTGGCTAGCGGGAGACCAGAGACCCAGTACTTC.

This chain uses TRBV4-1 with TRBJ2-5; 13 bases map to TRBD2. The germline gives CDR1 MGHRA, CDR2 YSYEKL. The CDR3 extends over 16 amino acids. The J segment lost 4 bases and the V segment lost 1 base, leaving 3 bases of the junction unmatched. This CDR3 is CASSQGTSGSLETQYF. CDR3 nucleotide sequence: TGCGCCAGCAGCCAAGGGACTAGCGGGAGTTTAGAGACCCAGTACTTC.

CDR3 nucleotides: TGTGCCAGTAGTGTTAGGGGGGGGACCTATGGCTACACCTTC. This sequence encodes CASSVRGGTYGYTF. The chain employs TRBV19 and TRBJ1-2, with a possible D match to TRBD1 (6 bases). This CDR3 region has 14 residues. Germline V CDR1 and CDR2: LNHDA, SQIVND (reference sequence). V lost 5 bases, J lost 4 bases, and 14 bases lay in between.

V gene TRBV5-6 combines with J gene TRBJ2-7; tentative D call: TRBD2 (6 bases). The germline V gene has CDR1 SGHDT and CDR2 YYEEEE. The CDR3 length is 14 residues. V was shortened by 4 bases and J by 5 bases, with 16 bases between the two germline ends. This CDR3 reads CASSTAGMRDEQYV. The CDR3, as DNA: TGTGCCAGCAGCACTGCGGGGATGAGGGACGAGCAGTACGTC.

The chain uses TRBV6-5 and TRBJ2-7; D might be TRBD2 (5 bases). Per germline, CDR1 MNHEY and CDR2 SVGAGI. Trimming took off 6 bases at V and 6 bases at J, with 18 bases between the two ends. The CDR3 length is 14 residues. The CDR3, as DNA: TGTGCCAGCAGCCCTCAACGGGATTTTATCGAGCAGTACGTC. Translating it yields CASSPQRDFIEQYV.

The rearrangement uses TRBV10-1 and TRBJ2-1; 7 positions match TRBD2. The V gene end was trimmed by 0 bases and the J gene end by 8 bases; junction bases not matched to a gene: 4. CDR3 length equals 14 residues. CDR1 is WNHNN, CDR2 SYGVQD, per germline (reference sequence). The CDR3 coding sequence is TGCGCCAGCAGTGAGTCGGGTCTAGCGGATGAGCAGTTCTTC. This encodes CASSESGLADEQFF.

This clone was observed a few times. V and J are TRBV4-1 and TRBJ1-1; D unresolved. Germline V gene sequence: CDR1 MGHRA, CDR2 YSYEKL. The CDR3 is 14 amino acids. V lost 0 bases, J lost 8 bases, and 13 bases lay in between. Here the CDR3 DNA reads TGCGCCAGCAGCCAAGAGCCCGGGAGGAGCGAAGCTTTCTTT. Translation: CASSQEPGRSEAFF.

This clone has just a few counts. This chain links TRBV6-1 with TRBJ2-7; weak D call: TRBD2 (5 bases). V was clipped by 1 base and J by 4 bases, with 14 bases between them. The CDR3 has 15 amino acids. Per the germline V gene, CDR1 is MNHNS and CDR2 is SASEGT. The CDR3 sequence is CASSEGLGRTYEQYV. The CDR3 DNA follows: TGTGCCAGCAGTGAAGGATTAGGACGGACTTACGAGCAGTACGTC.

This chain uses TRBV7-9 with TRBJ1-1; TRBD1 agrees at 10 bases. Looked up from germline, CDR1 is SEHNR and CDR2 is FQNEAQ (reference sequence). The CDR3 length is 19 residues. V dropped 3 bases and J dropped 4; count of bases not matched to a gene: 17. The CDR3 region is CASSFQYSRDRGGGTEAFF. The CDR3 DNA reads as TGTGCCAGCAGCTTCCAATATTCCCGGGACAGGGGAGGGGGCACTGAAGCTTTCTTT.

The chain recombines TRBV6-7 with TRBJ2-7; 7 bases line up with TRBD2. TRBV6-7 is labeled an ORF, and its function is uncertain. The junction had 8 bases not matched to a gene; V was cut back by 5 bases and J by 1 base. This CDR3 contains 15 residues. The CDR3 spells CASSEGRTRSYEQYV. The CDR3 DNA reads TGTGCCAGCAGTGAAGGGAGGACTAGGTCCTACGAGCAGTACGTC.

The chain is built from TRBV5-1 and TRBJ2-5, with D perhaps TRBD1 (6 bases). The V gene lost 0 bases and the J gene lost 4 bases, with 10 bases spanning the gap. CDR3 length: 14 amino acids. Germline-derived CDR1 and CDR2 are SGHRS and YFSETQ. CDR3 DNA: TGCGCCAGCAGCTTGGGGGCAGGGGTAGAGACCCAGTACTTC. Translating it yields CASSLGAGVETQYF.

The chain employs TRBV5-4 and TRBJ1-5; D unresolved. This CDR3 comprises 14 residues. Germline V gene sequence: CDR1 SGHNT, CDR2 YYREEE (reference sequence). V was cut by 0 bases and J by 3 bases, with 7 bases left in between. The CDR3 is CASSLEGDNQPQHF. In nucleotides, the CDR3 is TGTGCCAGCAGCTTGGAGGGAGACAATCAGCCCCAGCATTTT.

The chain couples TRBV27 to TRBJ2-7, with 12 nucleotides matching TRBD1. Per germline, CDR1 MNHEY and CDR2 SMNVEV (reference sequence). After removal of 8 bases from V and 2 bases from J, the junction contained 13 bases not matched to a gene. The CDR3 length is 17 residues. For the CDR3, the DNA is TGTGCCAGCGGATCCGGGACAGGGGGCCCAAAACCCTACGAGCAGTACTTC. This translates into CASGSGTGGPKPYEQYF.

The genes are TRBV14 and TRBJ2-1; 9 positions match TRBD2. The germline CDR1 and CDR2 sequences are SGHDN and FVKESK. The CDR3 totals 20 residues. V shed 1 base and J 0 bases; nucleotides not matched to a gene: 13. CDR3 DNA sequence: TGTGCCAGCAGCCAAGTCTTGGCGGGGGGGACGTGGGGCTCCTACAATGAGCAGTTCTTC. Its protein product is CASSQVLAGGTWGSYNEQFF.

This chain joins TRBV4-1 and TRBJ2-1; 8 bases match TRBD1. V shed 4 bases, J shed 12 bases, and the junction held 20 bases outside the gene matches. The CDR3 totals 17 residues. Germline values: CDR1 MGHRA, CDR2 YSYEKL. The CDR3 DNA follows: TGCGCCAGCAGCCCCTCAAACCCGGGACAGGCCCTTCAAGGGCAGTTCTTC. Encoded protein: CASSPSNPGQALQGQFF.

The V gene is TRBV5-1, the J gene TRBJ1-4, with 9 bases that match TRBD1. This CDR3 region has 18 residues. Germline CDR1 and CDR2: SGHRS and YFSETQ. V lost 1 base and J lost 6; bases outside the gene matches: 13. The CDR3 loop reads CASSLPGTGTKGYEKLFF. CDR3 in DNA: TGCGCCAGCAGCTTGCCAGGGACAGGGACTAAAGGTTATGAAAAACTGTTTTTT.

This clone was counted between two and nine times. The chain is built from TRBV29-1 and TRBJ1-2; the D gene is possibly TRBD1 (5 bases). Germline CDR1 SQVTM, CDR2 ANQGSEA. The CDR3 runs to 11 residues. V gave up 5 bases and J gave up 8 bases, with 12 bases separating them. The chain's CDR3 is CSVMGLRGYTF. The CDR3 DNA reads as TGCAGCGTTATGGGACTCCGCGGCTACACCTTC.

This rearrangement joins TRBV6-4 to TRBJ2-1; TRBD2 agrees at 10 bases. The CDR3 totals 16 residues. CDR1 MRHNA and CDR2 SNTAGT come from the germline V gene. The V gene end was trimmed by 0 bases and the J gene end by 7 bases; junction bases not matched to a gene: 6. The chain's CDR3 is CASSDSEGAGGNEQFF. Written as DNA, the CDR3 is TGTGCCAGCAGTGACTCCGAGGGAGCGGGAGGGAATGAGCAGTTCTTC.

This chain uses TRBV12-5 with TRBJ1-2, with 9 bases aligning to TRBD1. CDR3 size: 18 residues. J gave up 8 bases and V 0 bases, and 16 bases lay outside the gene matches. Germline CDR1 and CDR2: LGHNT and FRNRAP. CDR3: CASGLVLVRDRAPRGYTF. The CDR3 DNA reads as TGTGCTAGTGGTTTGGTACTCGTCCGGGACAGGGCCCCTCGGGGCTACACCTTC. Using reference TRBV12-5 and TRBJ1-2 for the parts outside the CDR3, the full variable domain is DARVTQTPRHKVTEMGQEVTMRCQPILGHNTVFWYRQTMMQGLELLAYFRNRAPLDDSGMPKDRFSAEMPDATLATLKIQPSEPRDSAVYFCASGLVLVRDRAPRGYTFGSGTRLTVV.